This T cell receptor beta chain was retrieved from a study of OX40 agonist ivuxolimab in advanced cancers. At the level of the study: Three patients got partial responses; one had hepatocellular carcinoma and two had cutaneous melanoma.

J lost 1 base, V lost 4 bases, and 7 bases had no gene match. The germline CDR1 and CDR2 sequences are SGHTA and FQGTGA. CDR3 size: 16 residues. Of note for this clone: What it recognizes is unknown.

Generated by immunoSEQ multiplex PCR, the TCRdb table keeps only in-frame clones and is missing some. The sample has 58,000 or so clones, approximately 82% seen once; the top ten hold roughly 5%. Study observations and caveats: Certain nonresponders additionally had low normalized T-cell clonal expansion. With doses of 0.1-3.0 mg/kg, partial responders showed among the lowest clonal expansion.

The receptor was derived from an adult with an advanced solid tumor such as melanoma, head and neck, liver or kidney cancer. The rearrangement joins TRBV7-3 to TRBJ2-1; 7 bases line up with TRBD1. This sample comprised CD4+ or CD8+ T cells sorted from blood, obtained in a trial of the OX40 agonist ivuxolimab. The CDR3 region has the DNA TGTGCCAGCAGCTCGGGCGTGACAGGGTCCTACAATGAGCAGTTCTTC. Translated: CASSSGVTGSYNEQFF. Complete variable domain (other parts from reference TRBV7-3 and TRBJ2-1): GAGVSQTPSNKVTEKGKYVELRCDPISGHTALYWYRQSLGQGPEFLIYFQGTGAADDSGLPNDRFFAVRPEGSVSTLKIQRTERGDSAVYLCASSSGVTGSYNEQFFGPGTRLTVL.